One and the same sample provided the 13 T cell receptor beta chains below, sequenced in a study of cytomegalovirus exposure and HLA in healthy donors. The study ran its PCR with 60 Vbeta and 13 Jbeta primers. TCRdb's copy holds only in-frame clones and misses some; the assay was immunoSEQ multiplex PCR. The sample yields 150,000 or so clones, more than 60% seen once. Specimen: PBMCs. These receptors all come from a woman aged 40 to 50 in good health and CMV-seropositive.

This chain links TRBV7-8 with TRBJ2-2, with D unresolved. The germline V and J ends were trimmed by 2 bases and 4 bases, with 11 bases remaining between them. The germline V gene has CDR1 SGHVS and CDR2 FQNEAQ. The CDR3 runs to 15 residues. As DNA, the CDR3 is TGTGCCAGCAGCTTATCGAGTGGGCGCACCGGGGAGCTGTTTTTT. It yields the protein CASSLSSGRTGELFF.

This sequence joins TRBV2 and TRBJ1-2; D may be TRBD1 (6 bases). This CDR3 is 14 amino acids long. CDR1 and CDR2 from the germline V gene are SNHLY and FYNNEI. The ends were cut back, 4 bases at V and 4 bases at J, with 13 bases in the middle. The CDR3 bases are TGTGCCAGCAGTGCCTTGACAGGAATCTATGGCTACACCTTC. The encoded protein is CASSALTGIYGYTF.

In DNA form, the CDR3 reads TGCGCCAGCAGCCGACAGTTAAGCGGGAGTCGCGGAGGTTACGAGCAGTACTTC. It yields the protein CASSRQLSGSRGGYEQYF. The chain employs TRBV5-1 and TRBJ2-7; 8 bases are shared with TRBD2. The V segment lost 4 bases and the J segment 4 bases; nucleotides outside the gene matches: 19. Germline V gene sequence: CDR1 SGHRS, CDR2 YFSETQ. The CDR3 has 18 residues. The full variable domain, in which reference TRBV5-1 and TRBJ2-7 provide the parts outside the CDR3, is KAGVTQTPRYLIKTRGQQVTLSCSPISGHRSVSWYQQTPGQGLQFLFEYFSETQRNKGNFPGRFSGRQFSNSRSEMNVSTLELGDSALYLCASSRQLSGSRGGYEQYFGPGTRLTVT.

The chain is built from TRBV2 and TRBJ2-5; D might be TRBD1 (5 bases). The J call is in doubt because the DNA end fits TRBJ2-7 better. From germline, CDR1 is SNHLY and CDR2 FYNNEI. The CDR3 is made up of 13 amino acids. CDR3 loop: CASRRKGLHEQYF. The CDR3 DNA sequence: TGTGCCAGCCGTCGAAAGGGGCTACACGAGCAGTACTTC.

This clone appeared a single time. CDR3 loop: CASSLTGTSGSNEQFF. CDR3 DNA: TGTGCCAGCAGCTTAACCGGGACTAGCGGGAGCAATGAGCAGTTCTTC. This rearrangement joins TRBV28 to TRBJ2-1, with TRBD2 matching over 14 bases. The CDR3 is 16 residues long. Trimming cost V 6 bases and J 6 bases; bases outside gene matches: 7. Germline lookup yields CDR1 MDHEN and CDR2 SYDVKM. The variable domain in full, with the rest retrieved from reference TRBV28 and TRBJ2-1, is DVKVTQSSRYLVKRTGEKVFLECVQDMDHENMFWYRQDPGLGLRLIYFSYDVKMKEKGDIPEGYSVSREKKERFSLILESASTNQTSMYLCASSLTGTSGSNEQFFGPGTRLTVL.

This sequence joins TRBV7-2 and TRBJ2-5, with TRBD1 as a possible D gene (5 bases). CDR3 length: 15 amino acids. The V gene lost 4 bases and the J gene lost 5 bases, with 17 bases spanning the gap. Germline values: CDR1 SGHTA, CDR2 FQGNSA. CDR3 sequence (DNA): TGTGCCAGCAGCTCCCCAGGGCTTGGTACTGAGACCCAGTACTTC. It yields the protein CASSSPGLGTETQYF. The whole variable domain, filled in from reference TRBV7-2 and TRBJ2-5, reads GAGVSQSPSNKVTEKGKDVELRCDPISGHTALYWYRQSLGQGLEFLIYFQGNSAPDKSGLPSDRFSAERTGGSVSTLTIQRTQQEDSAVYLCASSSPGLGTETQYFGPGTRLLVL.

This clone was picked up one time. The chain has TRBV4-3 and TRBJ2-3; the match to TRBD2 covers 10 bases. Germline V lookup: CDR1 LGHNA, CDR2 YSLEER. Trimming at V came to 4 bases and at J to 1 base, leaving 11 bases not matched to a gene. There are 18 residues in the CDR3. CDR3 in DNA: TGCGCCAGCAGCCTCGGCGCGGCTAGCGGGAGCGGCACAGATACGCAGTATTTT. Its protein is CASSLGAASGSGTDTQYF.

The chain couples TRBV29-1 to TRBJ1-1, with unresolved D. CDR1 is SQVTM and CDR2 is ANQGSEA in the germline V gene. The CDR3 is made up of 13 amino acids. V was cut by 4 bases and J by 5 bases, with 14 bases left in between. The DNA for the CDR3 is TGCAGCGTTGGAGAAGAGTACCGGACTGAAGCTTTCTTT. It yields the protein CSVGEEYRTEAFF.

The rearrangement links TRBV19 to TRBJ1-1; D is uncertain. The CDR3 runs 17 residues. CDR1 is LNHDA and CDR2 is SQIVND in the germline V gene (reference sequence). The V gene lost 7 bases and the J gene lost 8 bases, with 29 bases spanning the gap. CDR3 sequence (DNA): TGTGCCAGTACGGTCTCTCCGCTCTCGACAAGTCCCGGAGAAGCTTTCTTT. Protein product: CASTVSPLSTSPGEAFF.

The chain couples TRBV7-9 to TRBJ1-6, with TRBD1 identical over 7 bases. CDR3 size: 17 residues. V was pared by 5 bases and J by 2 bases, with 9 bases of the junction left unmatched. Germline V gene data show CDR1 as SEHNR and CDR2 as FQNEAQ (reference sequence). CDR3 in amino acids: CASSPAPGGTYNSPLHF. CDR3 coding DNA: TGTGCCAGCAGCCCGGCGCCAGGGGGAACCTATAATTCACCCCTCCACTTT.

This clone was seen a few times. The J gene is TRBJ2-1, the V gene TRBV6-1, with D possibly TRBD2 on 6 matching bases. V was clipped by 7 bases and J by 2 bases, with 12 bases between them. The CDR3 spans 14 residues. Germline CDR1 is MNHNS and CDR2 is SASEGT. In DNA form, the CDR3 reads TGTGCCAGCAATCCGGGAGTAGCCTACAATGAGCAGTTCTTC. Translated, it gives CASNPGVAYNEQFF.

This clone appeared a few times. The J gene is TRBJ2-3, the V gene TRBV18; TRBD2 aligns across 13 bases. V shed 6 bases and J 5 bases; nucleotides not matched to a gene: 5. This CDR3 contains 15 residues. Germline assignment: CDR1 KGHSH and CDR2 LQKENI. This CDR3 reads CASSPGLAGLDTQYF. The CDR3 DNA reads TGTGCCAGCTCGCCGGGACTAGCGGGATTAGATACGCAGTATTTT.

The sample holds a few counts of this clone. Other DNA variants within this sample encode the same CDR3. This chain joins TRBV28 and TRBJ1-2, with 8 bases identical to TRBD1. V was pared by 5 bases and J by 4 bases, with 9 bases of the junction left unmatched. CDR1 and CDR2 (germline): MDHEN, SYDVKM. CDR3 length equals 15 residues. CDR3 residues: CASSVHLGQAYGYTF. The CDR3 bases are TGTGCCAGCAGTGTTCACCTGGGACAGGCCTATGGCTACACCTTC.